The TCR beta chain described here comes from a study of blood T cell repertoires in COVID-19. Only in-frame clones appear in the TCRdb table, and some are missing; sequencing was by immunoSEQ multiplex PCR. The table includes about 250,000 clones, about nine tenths detected once. Germline CDR1 SNHLY, CDR2 FYNNEI. The CDR3 sequence is 15 residues long. The ends were cut back, 6 bases at V and 1 base at J, with 13 bases in the middle. Sequences were obtained from PBMCs or T cells enriched from blood (not recorded which). The receptor comes from a young man who had recovered from COVID-19. The rearrangement links TRBV2 to TRBJ1-5, with D possibly matching TRBD1 (6 bases). CDR3 amino acids: CASSGTSWSNQPQHF. CDR3 DNA: TGTGCCAGCAGCGGGACAAGCTGGAGCAATCAGCCCCAGCATTTT.